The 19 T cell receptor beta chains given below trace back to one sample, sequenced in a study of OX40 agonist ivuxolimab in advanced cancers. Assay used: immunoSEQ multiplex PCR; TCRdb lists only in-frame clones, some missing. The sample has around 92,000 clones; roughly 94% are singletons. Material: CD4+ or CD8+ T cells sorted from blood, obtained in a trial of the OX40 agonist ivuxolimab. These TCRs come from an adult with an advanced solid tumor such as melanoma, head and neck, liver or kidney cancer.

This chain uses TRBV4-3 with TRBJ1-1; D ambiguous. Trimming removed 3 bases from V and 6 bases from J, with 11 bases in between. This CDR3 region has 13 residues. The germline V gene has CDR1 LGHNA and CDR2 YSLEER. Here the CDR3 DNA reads TGCGCCAGCAGCCACCGTAGAGGCCCTGAAGCTTTCTTT. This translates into CASSHRRGPEAFF.

CDR3 nucleotide sequence: TGTGCCAGCAGCTTAAAGGGACAGCCCGTCTCTGGAAACACCATATATTTT. Residues: CASSLKGQPVSGNTIYF. The rearrangement uses TRBV7-8 and TRBJ1-3, with 7 bases aligning to TRBD1. J lost 0 bases, V lost 2 bases, and 7 bases had no gene match. This CDR3 region has 17 residues. Germline assignment: CDR1 SGHVS and CDR2 FQNEAQ.

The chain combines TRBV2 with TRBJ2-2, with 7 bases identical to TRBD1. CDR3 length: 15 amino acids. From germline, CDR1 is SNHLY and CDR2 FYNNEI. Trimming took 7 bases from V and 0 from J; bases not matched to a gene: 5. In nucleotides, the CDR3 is TGTGCCAGCAAGTTGGACAGGCCGAACACCGGGGAGCTGTTTTTT. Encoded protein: CASKLDRPNTGELFF.

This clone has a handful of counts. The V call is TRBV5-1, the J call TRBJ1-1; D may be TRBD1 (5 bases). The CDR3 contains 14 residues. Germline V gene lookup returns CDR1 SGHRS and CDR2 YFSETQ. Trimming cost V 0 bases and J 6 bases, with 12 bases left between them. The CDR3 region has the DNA TGCGCCAGCAGCTTGGCCAGGGCTAATGCTGAAGCTTTCTTT. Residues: CASSLARANAEAFF.

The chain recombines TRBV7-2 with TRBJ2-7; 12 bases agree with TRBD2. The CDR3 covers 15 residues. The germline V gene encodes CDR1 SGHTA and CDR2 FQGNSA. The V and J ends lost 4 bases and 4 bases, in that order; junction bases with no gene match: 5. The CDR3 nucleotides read TGTGCCAGCAGCTCTGAGGGACTAGCGGGTTACGAGCAGTACTTC. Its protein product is CASSSEGLAGYEQYF.

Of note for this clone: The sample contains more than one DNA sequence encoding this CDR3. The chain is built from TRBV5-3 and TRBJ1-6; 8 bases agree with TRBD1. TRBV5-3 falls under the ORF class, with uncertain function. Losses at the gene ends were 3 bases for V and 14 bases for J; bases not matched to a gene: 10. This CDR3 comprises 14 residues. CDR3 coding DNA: TGTGCCAGAAGCTACGTACAGGGGGTAATCACCCTCCACTTT. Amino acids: CARSYVQGVITLHF.

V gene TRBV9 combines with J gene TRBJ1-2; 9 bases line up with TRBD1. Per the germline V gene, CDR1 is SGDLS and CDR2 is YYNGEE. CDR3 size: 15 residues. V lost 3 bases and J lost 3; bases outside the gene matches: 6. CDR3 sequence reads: CASSAGTGRDYGYTF. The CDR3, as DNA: TGTGCCAGCAGCGCCGGGACAGGGCGTGACTATGGCTACACCTTC.

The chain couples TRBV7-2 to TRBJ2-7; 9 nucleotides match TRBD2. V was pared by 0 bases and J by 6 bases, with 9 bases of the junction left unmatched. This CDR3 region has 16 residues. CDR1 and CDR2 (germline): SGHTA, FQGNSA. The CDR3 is CASSLATSGGVLEQYF. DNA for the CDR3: TGTGCCAGCAGCTTAGCGACTAGCGGAGGCGTACTCGAGCAGTACTTC.

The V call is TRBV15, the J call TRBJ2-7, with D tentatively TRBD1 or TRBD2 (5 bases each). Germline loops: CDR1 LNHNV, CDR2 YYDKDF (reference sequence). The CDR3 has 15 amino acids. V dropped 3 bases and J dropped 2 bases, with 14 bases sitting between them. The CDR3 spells CATSRGVGRAYEQYF. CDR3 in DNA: TGTGCCACCAGCAGGGGGGTAGGCAGGGCCTACGAGCAGTACTTC.

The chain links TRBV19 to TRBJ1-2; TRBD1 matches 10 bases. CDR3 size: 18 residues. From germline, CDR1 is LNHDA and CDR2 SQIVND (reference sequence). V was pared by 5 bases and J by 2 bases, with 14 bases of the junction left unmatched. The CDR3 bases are TGTGCCAGTAGTCCCCAAACTTCCGGGACAGGGGCGAACTATGGCTACACCTTC. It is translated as CASSPQTSGTGANYGYTF.

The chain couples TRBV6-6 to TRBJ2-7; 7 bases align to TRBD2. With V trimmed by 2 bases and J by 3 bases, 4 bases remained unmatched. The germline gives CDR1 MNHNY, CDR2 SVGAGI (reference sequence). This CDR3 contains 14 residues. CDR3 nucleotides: TGTGCCAGCAGTTACGACGGGAGGTACTACGAGCAGTACTTC. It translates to CASSYDGRYYEQYF.

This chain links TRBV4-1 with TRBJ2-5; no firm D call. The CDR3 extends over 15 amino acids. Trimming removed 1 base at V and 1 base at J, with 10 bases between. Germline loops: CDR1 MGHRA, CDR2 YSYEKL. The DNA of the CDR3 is TGCGCCAGCAGCCAAGCCCCCACGGGCCAAGAGACCCAGTACTTC. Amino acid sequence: CASSQAPTGQETQYF.

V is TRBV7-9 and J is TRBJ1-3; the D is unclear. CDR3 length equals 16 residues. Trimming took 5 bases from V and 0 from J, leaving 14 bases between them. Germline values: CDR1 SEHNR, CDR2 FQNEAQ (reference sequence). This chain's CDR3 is CASSPNGRSSGNTIYF. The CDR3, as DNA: TGTGCCAGCAGCCCCAACGGACGGTCCTCTGGAAACACCATATATTTT.

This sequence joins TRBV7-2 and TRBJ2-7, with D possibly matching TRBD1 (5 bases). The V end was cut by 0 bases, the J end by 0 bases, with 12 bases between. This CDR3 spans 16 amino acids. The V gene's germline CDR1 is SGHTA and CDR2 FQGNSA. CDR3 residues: CASSLARRQSSYEQYF. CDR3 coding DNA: TGTGCCAGCAGCTTAGCTCGGAGACAGAGCTCCTACGAGCAGTACTTC.

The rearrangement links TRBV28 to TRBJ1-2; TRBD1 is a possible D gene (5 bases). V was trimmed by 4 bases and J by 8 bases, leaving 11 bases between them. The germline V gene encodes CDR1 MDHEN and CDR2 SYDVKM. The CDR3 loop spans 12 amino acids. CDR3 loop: CASSWGGYGYTF. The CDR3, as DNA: TGTGCCAGCAGTTGGGGCGGGTACGGCTACACCTTC.

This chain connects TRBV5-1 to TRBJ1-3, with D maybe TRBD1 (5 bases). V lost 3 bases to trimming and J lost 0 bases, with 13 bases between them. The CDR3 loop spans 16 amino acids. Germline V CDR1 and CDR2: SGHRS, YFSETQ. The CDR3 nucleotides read TGCGCCAGCAGCTCCGGTGGGGGGAGCTCTGGAAACACCATATATTTT. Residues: CASSSGGGSSGNTIYF. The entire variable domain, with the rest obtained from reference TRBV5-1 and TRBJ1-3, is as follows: KAGVTQTPRYLIKTRGQQVTLSCSPISGHRSVSWYQQTPGQGLQFLFEYFSETQRNKGNFPGRFSGRQFSNSRSEMNVSTLELGDSALYLCASSSGGGSSGNTIYFGEGSWLTVV.

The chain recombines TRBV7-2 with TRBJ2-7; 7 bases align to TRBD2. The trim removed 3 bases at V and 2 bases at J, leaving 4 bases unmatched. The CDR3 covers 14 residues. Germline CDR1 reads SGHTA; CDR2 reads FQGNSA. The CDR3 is CASSFTGTTYEQYF. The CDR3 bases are TGTGCCAGCAGCTTTACCGGGACTACCTACGAGCAGTACTTC.

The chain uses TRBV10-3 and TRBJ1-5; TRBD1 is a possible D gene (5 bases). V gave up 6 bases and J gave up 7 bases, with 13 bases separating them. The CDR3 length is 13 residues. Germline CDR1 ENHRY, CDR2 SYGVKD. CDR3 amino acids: CAISPGLEQPQHF. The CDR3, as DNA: TGTGCCATCAGCCCGGGACTGGAACAGCCCCAGCATTTT.

CDR3 protein: CASSSPGQGTYGYTF. DNA of the CDR3: TGCGCCAGCAGCTCACCGGGACAGGGAACCTATGGCTACACCTTC. The chain recombines TRBV5-1 with TRBJ1-2; 9 positions match TRBD1. With 3 bases clipped from V and 4 bases from J, the junction kept 7 bases outside the gene matches. The CDR3 runs to 15 residues. Germline values: CDR1 SGHRS, CDR2 YFSETQ. Full variable domain (outside the CDR3, taken from reference TRBV5-1 and TRBJ1-2): KAGVTQTPRYLIKTRGQQVTLSCSPISGHRSVSWYQQTPGQGLQFLFEYFSETQRNKGNFPGRFSGRQFSNSRSEMNVSTLELGDSALYLCASSSPGQGTYGYTFGSGTRLTVV.